The 15 T cell receptor beta chains listed next were all sequenced from one sample in a study of blood T cell repertoires in COVID-19. Generated by immunoSEQ multiplex PCR, the TCRdb table keeps only in-frame clones and is missing some. The table shows some 490,000 clones, with roughly nine tenths occurring only once. The sequencing sample was made of PBMCs or T cells enriched from blood (not recorded which). The receptors stem from an older woman who had recovered from COVID-19.

The chain uses TRBV19 and TRBJ1-1; the D is unclear. The germline CDR1 and CDR2 sequences are LNHDA and SQIVND (reference sequence). V was clipped by 3 bases and J by 1 base, with 6 bases between them. This CDR3 has 13 residues. CDR3 bases: TGTGCCAGTAGTATTTTCGGGAACACTGAAGCTTTCTTT. Translating it yields CASSIFGNTEAFF.

This sequence joins TRBV12-5 and TRBJ2-7; the match to TRBD2 covers 8 bases. The CDR3 is 15 amino acids. The ends lost 3 bases at V and 4 bases at J; junction bases unmatched: 8. The germline V gene encodes CDR1 LGHNT and CDR2 FRNRAP. The CDR3 spells CASGLRRGVLYEQYF. CDR3 DNA: TGTGCTAGTGGTTTAAGGCGGGGGGTCTTGTACGAGCAGTACTTC.

This clone was observed a handful of times. The genes are TRBV28 and TRBJ1-5; 10 bases fit TRBD1. Germline V gives CDR1 MDHEN, CDR2 SYDVKM. V lost 4 bases and J lost 2; bases outside the gene matches: 2. The CDR3 length is 15 residues. The CDR3 coding sequence is TGTGCCAGCAGTTCTGGGACAGGGGGCAATCAGCCCCAGCATTTT. Amino acid sequence: CASSSGTGGNQPQHF.

V and J are TRBV3-1 (or the pseudogene TRBV3-2) and TRBJ2-2; the match to TRBD1 covers 7 bases. Germline V gene sequence: CDR1 LGHDT, CDR2 YNNKEL (reference sequence). The CDR3 is 15 residues long. Trimming at V came to 6 bases and at J to 5 bases, leaving 9 bases not matched to a gene. The CDR3 DNA reads as TGTGCCAGCAGTCACAGGGGCACGGGGACCGGGGAGCTGTTTTTT. Translated, it gives CASSHRGTGTGELFF.

This rearrangement joins TRBV18 to TRBJ2-5; TRBD2 agrees at 7 bases. V shed 6 bases and J 1 base; nucleotides not matched to a gene: 8. The germline V gene has CDR1 KGHSH and CDR2 LQKENI. The CDR3 sequence is 15 residues long. CDR3 in DNA: TGTGCCAGCTCCCCCTCTACTAGCGTCCAAGAGACCCAGTACTTC. Amino acids: CASSPSTSVQETQYF.

A word on this clone: Compared with germline, one end of the junction differs, possibly owing to a read error. The V gene is TRBV18, the J gene TRBJ1-2; 7 nucleotides agree with TRBD1. Germline V CDR1 and CDR2: KGHSH, LQKENI. This CDR3 spans 13 amino acids. CDR3 sequence (DNA): TGTGCCAGCTCACCACCCAGGGGGTATGACTACACCTTC. Its protein is CASSPPRGYDYTF.

The rearrangement joins TRBV29-1 to TRBJ2-1, with TRBD2 matching over 11 bases. J lost 8 bases, V lost 6 bases, and 6 bases had no gene match. The CDR3 is 13 residues long. CDR1 is SQVTM and CDR2 is ANQGSEA in the germline V gene. The CDR3 is CSVRLAGRDEQFF. In nucleotides, the CDR3 is TGCAGCGTGAGACTAGCGGGGAGGGATGAGCAGTTCTTC.

The CDR3 region has the DNA TGCGCCAGCAGCTTGGACAGGGACTACGAGCAGTACTTC. Its protein is CASSLDRDYEQYF. This chain joins TRBV5-1 and TRBJ2-7; the D gene is possibly TRBD1 (6 bases). The V end lost 0 bases, the J end lost 3 bases, and 7 bases lay between the germline ends. The CDR3 has 13 amino acids. Per germline, CDR1 SGHRS and CDR2 YFSETQ.

This chain joins TRBV3-1 (or the pseudogene TRBV3-2) and TRBJ2-3; 12 nucleotides align to TRBD2. CDR1 and CDR2 from the germline V gene are LGHDT and YNNKEL (reference sequence). With 0 bases clipped from V and 7 bases from J, the junction kept 5 bases outside the gene matches. This CDR3 has 16 residues. The DNA for the CDR3 is TGTGCCAGCAGCCAAGACCCTAGCGGGGGGGCGAATACGCAGTATTTT. Translating it yields CASSQDPSGGANTQYF.

The chain combines TRBV11-2 with TRBJ1-1; 8 positions agree with TRBD1. The germline gives CDR1 SGHAT, CDR2 FQNNGV. The CDR3 runs 17 residues. V trimming: 2 bases; J trimming: 4 bases; junction bases outside the gene matches: 12. The CDR3 nucleotides are TGTGCCAGCAGCTTATTGAGGAGAGGAACAGGGGGCACTGAAGCTTTCTTT. Protein sequence: CASSLLRRGTGGTEAFF.

V and J are TRBV2 and TRBJ2-7, with D uncertain. This CDR3 comprises 14 residues. With 6 bases removed from V and 0 bases from J, the gap between germline ends came to 12 bases. The V gene's germline CDR1 is SNHLY and CDR2 FYNNEI. CDR3 protein: CASSSERISYEQYF. The CDR3 nucleotides are TGTGCCAGCAGCAGTGAGAGGATCTCCTACGAGCAGTACTTC.

The sample holds many counts of this clone. The chain joins TRBV11-2 to TRBJ1-1; 7 nucleotides line up with TRBD1. The CDR3 runs 14 residues. CDR1 is SGHAT and CDR2 is FQNNGV in the germline V gene. After removal of 0 bases from V and 4 bases from J, the junction contained 2 bases not matched to a gene. The chain's CDR3 is CASSLEPGGTEAFF. DNA for the CDR3: TGTGCCAGCAGCTTAGAACCAGGGGGCACTGAAGCTTTCTTT.

The chain couples TRBV7-2 to TRBJ2-3; 10 bases are a match to TRBD2. The germline gives CDR1 SGHTA, CDR2 FQGNSA. J was trimmed by 2 bases and V by 1 base; bases with no gene match: 6. CDR3 size: 17 residues. CDR3 coding DNA: TGTGCCAGCAGCTTAGAACGGCTAGCGGGGGTCACAGATACGCAGTATTTT. The encoded protein is CASSLERLAGVTDTQYF.

This chain links TRBV18 with TRBJ2-5; TRBD2 aligns across 7 bases. The CDR3 sequence is 16 residues long. The germline CDR1 and CDR2 sequences are KGHSH and LQKENI. Unmatched junction bases numbered 11, after V lost 3 bases and J lost 4 bases. The CDR3 protein is CASSPMLADLGETQYF. CDR3 DNA sequence: TGTGCCAGCTCACCGATGCTAGCGGATCTGGGAGAGACCCAGTACTTC.

This clone has a single count. The V gene is TRBV7-9, the J gene TRBJ2-1, with D unresolved. From germline, CDR1 is SEHNR and CDR2 FQNEAQ (reference sequence). The V gene lost 4 bases and the J gene lost 9 bases, with 4 bases spanning the gap. CDR3 length equals 10 residues. The CDR3 DNA reads as TGTGCCAGCAGCTCCGGTGAGCAGTTCTTC. Its translation is CASSSGEQFF.